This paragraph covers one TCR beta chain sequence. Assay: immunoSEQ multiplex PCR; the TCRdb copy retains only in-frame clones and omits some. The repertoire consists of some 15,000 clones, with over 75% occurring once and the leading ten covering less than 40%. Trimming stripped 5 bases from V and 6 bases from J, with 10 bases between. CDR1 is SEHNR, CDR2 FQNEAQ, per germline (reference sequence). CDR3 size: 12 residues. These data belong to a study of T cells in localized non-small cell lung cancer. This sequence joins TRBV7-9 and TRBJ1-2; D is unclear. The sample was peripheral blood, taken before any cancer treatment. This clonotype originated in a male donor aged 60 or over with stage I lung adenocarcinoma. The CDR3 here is CASSREPDGYTF. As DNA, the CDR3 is TGTGCCAGCAGCCGGGAGCCGGATGGCTACACCTTC. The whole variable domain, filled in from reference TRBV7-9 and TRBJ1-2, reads DTGVSQNPRHKITKRGQNVTFRCDPISEHNRLYWYRQTLGQGPEFLTYFQNEAQLEKSRLLSDRFSAERPKGSFSTLEIQRTEQGDSAMYLCASSREPDGYTFGSGTRLTVV.